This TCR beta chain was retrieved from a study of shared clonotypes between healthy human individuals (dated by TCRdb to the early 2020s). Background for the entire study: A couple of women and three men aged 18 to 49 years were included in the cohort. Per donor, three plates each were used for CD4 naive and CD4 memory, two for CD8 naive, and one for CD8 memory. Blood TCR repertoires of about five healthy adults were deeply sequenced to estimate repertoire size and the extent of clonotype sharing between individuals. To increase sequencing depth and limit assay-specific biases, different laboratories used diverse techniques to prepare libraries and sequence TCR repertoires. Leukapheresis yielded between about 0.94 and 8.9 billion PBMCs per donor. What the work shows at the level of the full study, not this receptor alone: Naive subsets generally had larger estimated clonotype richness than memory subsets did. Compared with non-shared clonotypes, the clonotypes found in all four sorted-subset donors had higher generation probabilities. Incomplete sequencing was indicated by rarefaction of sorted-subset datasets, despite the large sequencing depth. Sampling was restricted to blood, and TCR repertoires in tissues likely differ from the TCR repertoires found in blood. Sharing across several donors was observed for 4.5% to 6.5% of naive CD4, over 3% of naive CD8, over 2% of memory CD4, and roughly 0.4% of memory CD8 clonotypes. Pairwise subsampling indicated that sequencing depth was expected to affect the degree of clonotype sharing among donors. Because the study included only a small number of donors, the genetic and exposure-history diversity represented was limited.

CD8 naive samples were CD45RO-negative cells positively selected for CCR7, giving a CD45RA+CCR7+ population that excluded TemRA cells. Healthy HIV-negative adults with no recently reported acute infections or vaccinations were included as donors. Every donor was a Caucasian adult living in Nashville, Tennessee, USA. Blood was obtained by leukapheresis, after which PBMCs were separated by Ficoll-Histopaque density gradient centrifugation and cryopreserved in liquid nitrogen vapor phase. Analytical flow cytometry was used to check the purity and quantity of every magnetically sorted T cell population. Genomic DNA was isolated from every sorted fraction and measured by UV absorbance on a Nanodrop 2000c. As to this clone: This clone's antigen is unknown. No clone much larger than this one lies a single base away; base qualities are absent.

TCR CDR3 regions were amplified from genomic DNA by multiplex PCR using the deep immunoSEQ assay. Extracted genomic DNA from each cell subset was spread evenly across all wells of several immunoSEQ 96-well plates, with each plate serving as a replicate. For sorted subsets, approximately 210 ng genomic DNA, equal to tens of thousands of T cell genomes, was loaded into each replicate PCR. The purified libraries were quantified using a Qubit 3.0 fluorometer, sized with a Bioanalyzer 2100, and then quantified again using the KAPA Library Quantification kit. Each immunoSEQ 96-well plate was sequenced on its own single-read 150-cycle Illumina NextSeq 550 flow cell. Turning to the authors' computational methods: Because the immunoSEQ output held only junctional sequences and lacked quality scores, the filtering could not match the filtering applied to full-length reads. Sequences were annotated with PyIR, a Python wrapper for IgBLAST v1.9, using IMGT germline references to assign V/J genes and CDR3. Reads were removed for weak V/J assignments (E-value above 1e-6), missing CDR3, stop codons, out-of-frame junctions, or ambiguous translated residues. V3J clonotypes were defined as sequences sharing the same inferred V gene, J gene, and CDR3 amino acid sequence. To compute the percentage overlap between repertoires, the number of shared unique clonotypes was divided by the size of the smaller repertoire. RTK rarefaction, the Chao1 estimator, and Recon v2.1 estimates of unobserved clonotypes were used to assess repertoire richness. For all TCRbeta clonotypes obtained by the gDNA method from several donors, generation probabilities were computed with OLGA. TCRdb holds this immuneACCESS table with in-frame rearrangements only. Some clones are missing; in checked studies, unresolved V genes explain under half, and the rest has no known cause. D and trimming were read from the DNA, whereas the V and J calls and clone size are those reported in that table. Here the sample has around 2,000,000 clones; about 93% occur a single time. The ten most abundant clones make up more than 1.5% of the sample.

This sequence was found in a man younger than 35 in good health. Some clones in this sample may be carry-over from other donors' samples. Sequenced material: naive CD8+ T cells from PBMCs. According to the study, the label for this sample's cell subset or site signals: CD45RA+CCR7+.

The sequenced DNA: TGTGCCAGCAGTTACCTCCGCACGGTACAAGAGACCCAGTACTTC. This sequence encodes CASSYLRTVQETQYF. The V and J segments used are TRBV6-5 and TRBJ2-5, with the D gene not clear enough to name. Taken from the germline V gene, the CDR1 and CDR2 loops are MNHEY and SVGAGI. From the cysteine up to the phenylalanine, the CDR3 has a length of 15 residues. Solely the CDR3 DNA is kept, with 45 bases framed from the first base. A distance of 12 bases separates the germline ends of V and J, which lose 2 bases and 2 bases respectively.